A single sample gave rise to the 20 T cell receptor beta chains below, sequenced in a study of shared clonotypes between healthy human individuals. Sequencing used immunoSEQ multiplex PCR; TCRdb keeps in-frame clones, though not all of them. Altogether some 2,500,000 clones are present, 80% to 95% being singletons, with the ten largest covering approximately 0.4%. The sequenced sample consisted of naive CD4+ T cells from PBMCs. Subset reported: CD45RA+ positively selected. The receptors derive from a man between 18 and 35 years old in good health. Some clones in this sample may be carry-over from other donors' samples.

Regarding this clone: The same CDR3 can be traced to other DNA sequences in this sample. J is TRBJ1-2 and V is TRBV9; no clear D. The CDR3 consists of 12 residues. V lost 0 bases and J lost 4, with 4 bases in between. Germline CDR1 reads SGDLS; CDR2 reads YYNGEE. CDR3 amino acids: CASSVVGYGYTF. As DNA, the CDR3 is TGTGCCAGCAGCGTAGTCGGCTATGGCTACACCTTC.

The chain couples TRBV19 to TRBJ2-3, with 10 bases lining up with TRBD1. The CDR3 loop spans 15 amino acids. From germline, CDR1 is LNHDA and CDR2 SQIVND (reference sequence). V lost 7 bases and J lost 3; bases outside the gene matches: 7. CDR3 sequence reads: CASNLGQGETDTQYF. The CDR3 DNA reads TGTGCCAGTAACCTAGGACAGGGGGAGACAGATACGCAGTATTTT.

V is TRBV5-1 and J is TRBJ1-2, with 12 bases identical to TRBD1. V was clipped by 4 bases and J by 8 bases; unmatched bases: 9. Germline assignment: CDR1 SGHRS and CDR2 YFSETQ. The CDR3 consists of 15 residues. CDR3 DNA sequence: TGCGCCAGCAGCGACCAATACGGGACAGGGGGCGGCTACACCTTC. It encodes CASSDQYGTGGGYTF.

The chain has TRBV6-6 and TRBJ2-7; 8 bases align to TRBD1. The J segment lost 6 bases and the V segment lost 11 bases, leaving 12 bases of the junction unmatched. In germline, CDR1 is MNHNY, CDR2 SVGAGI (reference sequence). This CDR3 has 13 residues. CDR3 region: CAGPPRGRREQYF. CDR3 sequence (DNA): TGTGCCGGCCCCCCCAGGGGGCGTCGCGAGCAGTACTTC.

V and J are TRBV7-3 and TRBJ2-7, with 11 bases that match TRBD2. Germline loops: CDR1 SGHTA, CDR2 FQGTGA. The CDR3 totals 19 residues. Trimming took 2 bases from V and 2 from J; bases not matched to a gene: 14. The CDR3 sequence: CASSLRASLAGGETYEQYF. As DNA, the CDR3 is TGTGCCAGCAGCTTACGAGCTTCCCTAGCGGGAGGAGAGACCTACGAGCAGTACTTC.

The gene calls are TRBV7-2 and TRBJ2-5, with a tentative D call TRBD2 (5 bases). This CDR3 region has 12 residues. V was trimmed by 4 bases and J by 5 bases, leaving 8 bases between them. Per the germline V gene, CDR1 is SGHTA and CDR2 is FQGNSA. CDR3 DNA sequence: TGTGCCAGCAGCTGGAGGACGGAGACCCAGTACTTC. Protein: CASSWRTETQYF.

The chain's CDR3 is CASSRTGLNFDEQFF. CDR3 sequence (DNA): TGTGCCAGCAGCCGGACAGGGCTAAATTTCGATGAGCAGTTCTTC. J is TRBJ2-1 and V is TRBV7-3, with 8 bases that match TRBD1. Germline CDR1 reads SGHTA; CDR2 reads FQGTGA. The CDR3 covers 15 residues. V lost 5 bases and J lost 8; bases outside the gene matches: 11.

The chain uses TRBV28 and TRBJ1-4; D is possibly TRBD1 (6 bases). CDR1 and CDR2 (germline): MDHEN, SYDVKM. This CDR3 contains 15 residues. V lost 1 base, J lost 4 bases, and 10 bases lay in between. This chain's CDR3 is CASSLLGQNNEKLFF. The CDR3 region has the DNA TGTGCCAGCAGTTTATTAGGACAGAATAATGAAAAACTGTTTTTT.

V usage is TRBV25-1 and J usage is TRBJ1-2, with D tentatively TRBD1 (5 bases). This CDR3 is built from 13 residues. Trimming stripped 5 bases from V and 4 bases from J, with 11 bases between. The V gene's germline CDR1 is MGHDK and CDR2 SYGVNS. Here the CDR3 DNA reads TGTGCCAGCAGTCCCGGGGGGAGCTATGGCTACACCTTC. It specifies CASSPGGSYGYTF.

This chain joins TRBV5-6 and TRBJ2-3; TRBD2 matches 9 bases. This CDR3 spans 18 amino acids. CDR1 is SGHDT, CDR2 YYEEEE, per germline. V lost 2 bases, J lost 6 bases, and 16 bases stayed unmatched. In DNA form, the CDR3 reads TGTGCCAGCAGCTTTAGGGGGCATGCGGGAGGGACTCGTGATACGCAGTATTTT. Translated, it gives CASSFRGHAGGTRDTQYF.

This chain's CDR3 is CASSLVVLRSANGYTF. The CDR3 region has the DNA TGTGCCAGCAGTTTAGTCGTATTAAGGTCAGCGAATGGCTACACCTTC. J is TRBJ1-2 and V is TRBV28; D unresolved. Germline assignment: CDR1 MDHEN and CDR2 SYDVKM. The V gene lost 2 bases and the J gene lost 6 bases, with 19 bases spanning the gap. CDR3 length: 16 amino acids.

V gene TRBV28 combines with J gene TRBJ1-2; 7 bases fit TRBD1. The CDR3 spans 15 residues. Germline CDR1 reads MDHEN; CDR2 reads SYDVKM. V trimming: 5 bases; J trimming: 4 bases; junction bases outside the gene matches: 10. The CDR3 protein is CASSRGTALSYGYTF. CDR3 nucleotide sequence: TGTGCCAGCAGTAGAGGGACAGCCCTTAGCTATGGCTACACCTTC.

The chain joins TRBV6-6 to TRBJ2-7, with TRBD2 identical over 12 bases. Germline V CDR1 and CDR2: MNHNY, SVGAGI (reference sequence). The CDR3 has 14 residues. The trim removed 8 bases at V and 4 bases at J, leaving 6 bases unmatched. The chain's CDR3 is CASRLAGGGYEQYF. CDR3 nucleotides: TGTGCCAGCCGGCTAGCGGGAGGGGGGTACGAGCAGTACTTC.

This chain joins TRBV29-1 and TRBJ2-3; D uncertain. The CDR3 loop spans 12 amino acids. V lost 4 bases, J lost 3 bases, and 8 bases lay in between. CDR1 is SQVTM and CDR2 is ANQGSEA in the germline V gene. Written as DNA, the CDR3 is TGCAGCGTTGGTGACGTTACAGATACGCAGTATTTT. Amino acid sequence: CSVGDVTDTQYF.

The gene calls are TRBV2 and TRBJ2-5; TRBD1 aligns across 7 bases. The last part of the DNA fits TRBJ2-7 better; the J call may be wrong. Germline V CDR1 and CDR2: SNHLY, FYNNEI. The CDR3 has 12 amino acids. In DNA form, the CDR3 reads TGTGCCAGCAGTGGACAGGGCTACGAGCAGTACTTC. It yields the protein CASSGQGYEQYF.

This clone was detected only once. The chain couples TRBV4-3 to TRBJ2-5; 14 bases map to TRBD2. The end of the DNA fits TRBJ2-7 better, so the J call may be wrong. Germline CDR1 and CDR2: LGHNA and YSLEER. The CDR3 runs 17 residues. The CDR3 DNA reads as TGCGCCAGCAGCCGCGGACTAGCGGGGGGTGGTTACTACGAGCAGTACTTC. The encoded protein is CASSRGLAGGGYYEQYF.

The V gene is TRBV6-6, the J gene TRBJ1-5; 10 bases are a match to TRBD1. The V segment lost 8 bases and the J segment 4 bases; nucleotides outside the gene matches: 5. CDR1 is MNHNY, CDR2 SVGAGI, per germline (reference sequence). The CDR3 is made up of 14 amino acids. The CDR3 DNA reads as TGTGCCAGCGCGGGACAGGGGAGGAATCAGCCCCAGCATTTT. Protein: CASAGQGRNQPQHF.

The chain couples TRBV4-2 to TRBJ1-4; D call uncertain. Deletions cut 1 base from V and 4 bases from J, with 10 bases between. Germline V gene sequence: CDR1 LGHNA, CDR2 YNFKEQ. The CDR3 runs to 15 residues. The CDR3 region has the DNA TGTGCCAGCAGCCAAGTTACAGACCTTAATGAAAAACTGTTTTTT. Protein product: CASSQVTDLNEKLFF.

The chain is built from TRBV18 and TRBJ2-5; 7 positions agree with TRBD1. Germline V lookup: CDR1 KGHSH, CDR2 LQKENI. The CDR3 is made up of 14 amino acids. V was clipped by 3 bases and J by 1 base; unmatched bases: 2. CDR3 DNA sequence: TGTGCCAGCTCACCGACAGGGACCCAAGAGACCCAGTACTTC. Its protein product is CASSPTGTQETQYF.

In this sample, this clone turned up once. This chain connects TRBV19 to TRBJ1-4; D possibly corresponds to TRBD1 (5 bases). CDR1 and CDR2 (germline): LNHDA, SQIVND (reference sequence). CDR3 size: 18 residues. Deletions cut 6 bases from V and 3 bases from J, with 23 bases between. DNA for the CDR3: TGTGCCAGTAGGAAGGACATCCGATGGGGTATGGCTAATGAAAAACTGTTTTTT. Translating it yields CASRKDIRWGMANEKLFF.